These 14 T cell receptor beta chains were all obtained from the same sample, sequenced in a study of control samples from healthy donors and cancer patients. Here immunoSEQ multiplex PCR was the method, and the copy in TCRdb shows in-frame clones only, minus some. The table lists approximately 59,000 clones, approximately 87% of them singletons. Sample: PBMCs. Every receptor here comes from a woman aged 60-70 years with lung cancer.

The chain employs TRBV4-1 and TRBJ1-1; D is undetermined. V was clipped by 1 base and J by 1 base, with 10 bases between them. Germline CDR1 is MGHRA and CDR2 is YSYEKL. The CDR3 contains 15 residues. CDR3 sequence reads: CASSQVRIPNTEAFF. The CDR3 DNA is TGCGCCAGCAGCCAAGTTAGGATACCGAACACTGAAGCTTTCTTT.

This clone showed up just a few times. CDR3 region: CASSLGGEGTEAFF. The CDR3 DNA reads TGCGCCAGCAGCTTGGGAGGGGAGGGCACTGAAGCTTTCTTT. V and J are TRBV5-1 and TRBJ1-1; a weak D match, TRBD1 (5 bases). V shed 0 bases and J shed 4 bases, with 10 bases lying between them. CDR3 length equals 14 residues. Germline V gene lookup returns CDR1 SGHRS and CDR2 YFSETQ. The entire variable domain, with the rest obtained from reference TRBV5-1 and TRBJ1-1, is as follows: KAGVTQTPRYLIKTRGQQVTLSCSPISGHRSVSWYQQTPGQGLQFLFEYFSETQRNKGNFPGRFSGRQFSNSRSEMNVSTLELGDSALYLCASSLGGEGTEAFFGQGTRLTVV.

The J gene is TRBJ1-6, the V gene TRBV5-5; D possibly corresponds to TRBD1 (5 bases). This CDR3 has 16 residues. V was trimmed by 4 bases and J by 9 bases, leaving 20 bases between them. In germline, CDR1 is SGHKS, CDR2 YYEKEE (reference sequence). CDR3 nucleotide sequence: TGTGCCAGCAGCCGGATTGAGGGGTCAGTGGGTTCACCCCTCCACTTT. It specifies CASSRIEGSVGSPLHF.

CDR3 in amino acids: CASGEIQAFF. The CDR3 DNA reads as TGTGCTAGTGGTGAGATTCAAGCTTTCTTT. V is TRBV12-5 and J is TRBJ1-1; D gene unclear. CDR3 length: 10 amino acids. Deletions cut 5 bases from V and 9 bases from J, with 7 bases between. In germline, CDR1 is LGHNT, CDR2 FRNRAP.

The chain is built from TRBV27 and TRBJ1-1; weak D call: TRBD1 (6 bases). Germline V gives CDR1 MNHEY, CDR2 SMNVEV (reference sequence). The CDR3 extends over 13 amino acids. V was trimmed by 6 bases and J by 3 bases, leaving 11 bases between them. CDR3 amino acids: CASSTDRYTEAFF. The CDR3 DNA follows: TGTGCCAGCAGCACAGACAGGTACACTGAAGCTTTCTTT.

The chain has TRBV18 and TRBJ2-5; D uncertain. The V and J ends lost 4 bases and 5 bases respectively, with 11 bases between them. CDR3 size: 13 residues. From germline, CDR1 is KGHSH and CDR2 LQKENI. The CDR3, as DNA: TGTGCCAGCTCACATCCGAATGAGGAGACCCAGTACTTC. This encodes CASSHPNEETQYF.

The CDR3 sequence is CASSPAPGRSGYTF. The CDR3 DNA follows: TGTGCCAGCAGTCCAGCTCCGGGACGTTCTGGCTACACCTTC. The chain recombines TRBV2 with TRBJ1-2; tentatively, D is TRBD1 (5 bases). The CDR3 totals 14 residues. CDR1 and CDR2 from the germline V gene are SNHLY and FYNNEI. V lost 5 bases to trimming and J lost 7 bases, with 17 bases between them.

This clone was observed a single time. The chain couples TRBV7-3 to TRBJ2-3, with TRBD2 identical over 8 bases. With V trimmed by 5 bases and J by 2 bases, 6 bases remained unmatched. The V gene's germline CDR1 is SGHTA and CDR2 FQGTGA. CDR3 length equals 15 residues. The CDR3 coding sequence is TGTGCCAGCAGCGTAGCGGGGCTATACACAGATACGCAGTATTTT. It specifies CASSVAGLYTDTQYF.

The rearrangement uses TRBV9 and TRBJ2-7, with D maybe TRBD1 (5 bases). The CDR3 is made up of 15 amino acids. Germline V lookup: CDR1 SGDLS, CDR2 YYNGEE. V shed 4 bases and J shed 1 base, with 15 bases lying between them. The CDR3 DNA follows: TGTGCCAGCAGCCCCAGGACACATAGTTCCTACGAGCAGTACTTC. Translating it yields CASSPRTHSSYEQYF.

This clone was seen just once. This chain links TRBV25-1 with TRBJ2-7; 7 bases agree with TRBD1. This CDR3 is 14 amino acids long. The ends lost 6 bases at V and 0 bases at J; junction bases unmatched: 5. From germline, CDR1 is MGHDK and CDR2 SYGVNS. CDR3 region: CASSDDRASYEQYF. CDR3 DNA sequence: TGTGCCAGCAGCGATGACAGGGCCTCCTACGAGCAGTACTTC.

The V gene is TRBV12-5, the J gene TRBJ1-3; D gene unclear. V lost 5 bases and J 0 bases, leaving 8 bases between the germline ends. Germline assignment: CDR1 LGHNT and CDR2 FRNRAP. CDR3 length: 14 amino acids. The CDR3 spells CASGTRYSGNTIYF. In DNA, the CDR3 is TGTGCTAGTGGTACTCGCTACTCTGGAAACACCATATATTTT. Using reference TRBV12-5 and TRBJ1-3 for the parts outside the CDR3, the full variable domain is DARVTQTPRHKVTEMGQEVTMRCQPILGHNTVFWYRQTMMQGLELLAYFRNRAPLDDSGMPKDRFSAEMPDATLATLKIQPSEPRDSAVYFCASGTRYSGNTIYFGEGSWLTVV.

In DNA, the CDR3 is TGTGCCAGCAGCTTACTGGGGGCGTTGGAGCAGTTCTTC. This translates into CASSLLGALEQFF. The chain combines TRBV7-8 with TRBJ2-1; D possibly corresponds to TRBD1 (6 bases). Per the germline V gene, CDR1 is SGHVS and CDR2 is FQNEAQ. CDR3 size: 13 residues. Trimming removed 2 bases from V and 10 bases from J, with 12 bases in between.

CDR3 in DNA: TGTGCCACCAGTGACCCGACTAGCGGGAGGAGCCGGAATGAGCAGTTCTTC. It specifies CATSDPTSGRSRNEQFF. The chain uses TRBV24-1 and TRBJ2-1, with TRBD2 identical over 13 bases. This CDR3 comprises 17 residues. In germline, CDR1 is KGHDR, CDR2 SFDVKD. J lost 7 bases, V lost 4 bases, and 9 bases had no gene match.

The rearrangement joins TRBV5-1 to TRBJ2-5; TRBD2 agrees at 14 bases. The CDR3 runs 16 residues. From germline, CDR1 is SGHRS and CDR2 YFSETQ. V shed 2 bases, J shed 5 bases, and the junction held 5 bases outside the gene matches. CDR3 protein: CASSFGLAGGLETQYF. The CDR3 DNA is TGCGCCAGCAGCTTCGGACTAGCGGGAGGATTGGAGACCCAGTACTTC. Variable domain in full (rest from reference TRBV5-1 and TRBJ2-5): KAGVTQTPRYLIKTRGQQVTLSCSPISGHRSVSWYQQTPGQGLQFLFEYFSETQRNKGNFPGRFSGRQFSNSRSEMNVSTLELGDSALYLCASSFGLAGGLETQYFGPGTRLLVL.